This entry lists 10 T cell receptor beta chains sequenced from one sample in a study of T-cell reconstitution after alpha-beta-depleted transplantation in children. The TCRbeta library incorporated unique molecular identifiers. TCRdb reanalysed the PCR reads using MiXCR and keeps one entry per CDR3 protein. The table lists 450,000 to 600,000 distinct CDR3 sequences, about 31% of them singletons, with around 2.4% in the top ten. Source: PBMCs from the stem cell graft donor, taken from the stem cell graft. These receptors originate from a human donor who donated a stem cell graft to a child with aplastic anemia.

This chain joins TRBV12-3 or TRBV12-4 and TRBJ1-4; D gene unclear. This CDR3 comprises 13 residues. Trimming removed 1 base at V and 8 bases at J, with 8 bases between. The CDR3 DNA sequence: TGTGCCAGCAGTTTAGGCAACGACGAAAAACTGTTTTTT. Its translation: CASSLGNDEKLFF.

The chain is built from TRBV6-1 and TRBJ2-5; no reliable D call. CDR1 is MNHNS, CDR2 SASEGT, per germline. Trimming removed 5 bases at V and 4 bases at J, with 11 bases between. The CDR3 is 13 amino acids. Here the CDR3 reads CASSLRFGETQYF. As DNA, the CDR3 is TGTGCCAGCAGTCTTAGGTTTGGAGAGACCCAGTACTTC.

This chain connects TRBV4-3 to TRBJ1-2; no clear D gene. This CDR3 region has 16 residues. The germline V gene encodes CDR1 LGHNA and CDR2 YSLEER. Trimming left V 0 bases short and J 8 bases short, with 19 bases between. The CDR3 region has the DNA TGCGCCAGCAGCCAAGATAGTGGGCGGGCGTTGTCGGGCTACACCTTC. Translated: CASSQDSGRALSGYTF.

This clonotype has a single count. The chain couples TRBV11-1 to TRBJ2-1; 12 bases match TRBD2. CDR3 length: 18 residues. V shed 5 bases, J shed 4 bases, and the junction held 12 bases outside the gene matches. Germline V gives CDR1 SGHAT, CDR2 FQDESV (reference sequence). Written as DNA, the CDR3 is TGTGCCAGCAGCCCCCCGACTAGCGGGAGCGAGGCTTACAATGAGCAGTTCTTC. It yields the protein CASSPPTSGSEAYNEQFF.

This clonotype was detected once. The CDR3 DNA reads as TGTGCCAGCAGTTTAGCGGTTACTGGGGAAGCTTTCTTT. Residues: CASSLAVTGEAFF. The chain recombines TRBV12-3 or TRBV12-4 with TRBJ1-1; D call uncertain. The CDR3 totals 13 residues. V was trimmed by 0 bases and J by 8 bases, leaving 10 bases between them.

CDR3 residues: CASSLPPGGEAFF. As DNA, the CDR3 is TGTGCCAGTAGTTTGCCACCAGGGGGCGAAGCTTTCTTT. This chain joins TRBV19 and TRBJ1-1, with 8 nucleotides matching TRBD1. Germline CDR1 LNHDA, CDR2 SQIVND (reference sequence). There are 13 residues in the CDR3. V trimming: 5 bases; J trimming: 8 bases; junction bases outside the gene matches: 7.

The chain is built from TRBV28 and TRBJ2-7; weak D call: TRBD1 (6 bases). V lost 6 bases, J lost 5 bases, and 20 bases lay in between. The CDR3 totals 15 residues. Germline assignment: CDR1 MDHEN and CDR2 SYDVKM. CDR3 DNA sequence: TGTGCCAGCAGCCTCGCACAGGGTCCCAACAACGAGCAGTACGTC. Its translation: CASSLAQGPNNEQYV.

This chain links TRBV20-1 with TRBJ1-1; D call uncertain. Deletions cut 5 bases from V and 1 base from J, with 8 bases between. The CDR3 loop spans 12 amino acids. The germline V gene encodes CDR1 DFQATT and CDR2 SNEGSKA (reference sequence). CDR3 residues: CSAFRSNTEAFF. The DNA for the CDR3 is TGCAGTGCTTTTAGGTCGAACACTGAAGCTTTCTTT.

The table lists this clonotype with a few counts. The genes are TRBV4-3 and TRBJ2-2; D could derive from TRBD1 or TRBD2 (5 bases each). V was shortened by 2 bases and J by 6 bases, with 25 bases between the two germline ends. The CDR3 covers 19 residues. Germline CDR1 and CDR2: LGHNA and YSLEER. CDR3 coding DNA: TGCGCCAGCAGCCAACCCCACAGTGGTATTGGGGGAGCCCCCGGGGAGCTGTTTTTT. This encodes CASSQPHSGIGGAPGELFF.

This chain uses TRBV27 with TRBJ2-5, with 13 bases matching TRBD2. Trimming took 6 bases from V and 1 from J; bases not matched to a gene: 5. CDR3 length: 16 amino acids. Germline CDR1 and CDR2: MNHEY and SMNVEV (reference sequence). CDR3 region: CASRFTSGRAQETQYF. CDR3 in DNA: TGTGCCAGCAGATTCACTAGCGGGAGGGCCCAAGAGACCCAGTACTTC.